A single sample is the source of the 32 T cell receptor beta chains below, sequenced in a study of cytomegalovirus exposure and HLA in healthy donors. The PCR made use of 60 Vbeta and 13 Jbeta primers. Sequencing was performed with immunoSEQ multiplex PCR; in TCRdb, only in-frame clones are kept and a portion is missing. In total, the table holds tens of thousands of clones. The sequencing input was PBMCs. These receptors all come from a man aged 25-45 years in good health and CMV-seropositive.

This chain joins TRBV30 and TRBJ1-5; 8 bases align to TRBD1. The CDR3 runs 14 residues. V lost 7 bases, J lost 4 bases, and 9 bases stayed unmatched. Germline assignment: CDR1 GTSNPN and CDR2 SVGIG (reference sequence). The CDR3 DNA reads TGTGCCTTTACGGACAGGGATTTTAATCAGCCCCAGCATTTT. Amino acid sequence: CAFTDRDFNQPQHF.

The chain carries TRBV7-2 and TRBJ2-7; TRBD1 matches at 9 bases. Trimming cost V 7 bases and J 0 bases; bases outside gene matches: 7. The CDR3 runs 15 residues. Germline loops: CDR1 SGHTA, CDR2 FQGNSA. CDR3 sequence reads: CASTFGTGFSYEQYF. The CDR3 nucleotides read TGTGCCAGCACCTTCGGGACAGGGTTCTCCTACGAGCAGTACTTC. The full variable domain, its missing parts supplied by reference TRBV7-2 and TRBJ2-7, is GAGVSQSPSNKVTEKGKDVELRCDPISGHTALYWYRQSLGQGLEFLIYFQGNSAPDKSGLPSDRFSAERTGGSVSTLTIQRTQQEDSAVYLCASTFGTGFSYEQYFGPGTRLTVT.

This chain links TRBV4-2 with TRBJ2-1; perhaps TRBD1 as D (6 bases). CDR1 and CDR2 (germline): LGHNA, YNFKEQ. V lost 1 base and J 4 bases, leaving 8 bases between the germline ends. The CDR3 totals 14 residues. CDR3 bases: TGTGCCAGCAGCCAAGTAACAGGGTACAATGAGCAGTTCTTC. This encodes CASSQVTGYNEQFF.

This chain uses TRBV7-3 with TRBJ2-7, with 8 nucleotides matching TRBD2. Germline trimming cut 5 bases from V and 2 bases from J; bases unmatched to any gene: 11. This CDR3 spans 16 amino acids. Germline V gene sequence: CDR1 SGHTA, CDR2 FQGTGA. The CDR3 reads CASSPTGTRDTYEQYF. CDR3 DNA: TGTGCCAGCAGCCCTACCGGGACTAGGGACACCTACGAGCAGTACTTC.

This chain connects TRBV2 to TRBJ2-7; D not resolved. V gave up 0 bases and J gave up 3 bases, with 9 bases separating them. The CDR3 spans 14 residues. Looked up from germline, CDR1 is SNHLY and CDR2 is FYNNEI. CDR3 nucleotide sequence: TGTGCCAGCAGTGAAGCGCGGCAGAACTACGAGCAGTACTTC. Translating gives CASSEARQNYEQYF. Combining the CDR3 with reference TRBV2 and TRBJ2-7 gives the whole variable domain EPEVTQTPSHQVTQMGQEVILRCVPISNHLYFYWYRQILGQKVEFLVSFYNNEISEKSEIFDDQFSVERPDGSNFTLKIRSTKLEDSAMYFCASSEARQNYEQYFGPGTRLTVT.

The DNA of the CDR3 is TGTGCCAGCTCACTCTATGTGACAGACTACACCTTC. It is translated as CASSLYVTDYTF. The chain couples TRBV18 to TRBJ1-2; D is possibly TRBD1 (5 bases). Germline assignment: CDR1 KGHSH and CDR2 LQKENI. The CDR3 is 12 amino acids. The germline V and J ends were trimmed by 4 bases and 10 bases, with 13 bases remaining between them.

J is TRBJ2-6 and V is TRBV5-1; D unresolved. With 4 bases removed from V and 0 bases from J, the gap between germline ends came to 8 bases. The V gene's germline CDR1 is SGHRS and CDR2 YFSETQ. There are 15 residues in the CDR3. CDR3 protein: CASSLPVSGANVLTF. For the CDR3, the DNA is TGCGCCAGCAGCCTCCCAGTCTCTGGGGCCAACGTCCTGACTTTC.

The rearrangement links TRBV7-3 to TRBJ2-7; TRBD2 matches at 10 bases. Germline V gene sequence: CDR1 SGHTA, CDR2 FQGTGA. The CDR3 consists of 13 residues. V dropped 2 bases and J dropped 5; count of bases not matched to a gene: 0. The CDR3 here is CASSLGTSDEQYF. The CDR3 bases are TGTGCCAGCAGCTTAGGGACTAGCGACGAGCAGTACTTC.

The V call is TRBV7-9, the J call TRBJ2-1; TRBD2 matches at 7 bases. There are 13 residues in the CDR3. Germline values: CDR1 SEHNR, CDR2 FQNEAQ (reference sequence). V was clipped by 5 bases and J by 6 bases; unmatched bases: 4. The CDR3 bases are TGTGCCAGCAGCCCTCGGACTAGCAATGAGCAGTTCTTC. The encoded protein is CASSPRTSNEQFF.

The chain couples TRBV27 to TRBJ2-3, with D maybe TRBD2 (5 bases). The CDR3 consists of 14 residues. Per germline, CDR1 MNHEY and CDR2 SMNVEV (reference sequence). The V gene lost 4 bases and the J gene lost 3 bases, with 11 bases spanning the gap. CDR3 sequence reads: CASSSFSGTDTQYF. CDR3 nucleotide sequence: TGTGCCAGCAGTTCCTTCTCGGGGACAGATACGCAGTATTTT.

The chain links TRBV30 to TRBJ1-2, with 10 bases identical to TRBD1. V shed 4 bases and J 3 bases; nucleotides not matched to a gene: 5. The CDR3 is made up of 14 amino acids. From germline, CDR1 is GTSNPN and CDR2 SVGIG (reference sequence). CDR3 protein: CAWTPGQGHYGYTF. The CDR3 DNA reads as TGTGCCTGGACCCCGGGACAGGGGCACTATGGCTACACCTTC.

Comments on this clone: This sample also contains other DNA sequences that code for the same CDR3. The chain couples TRBV4-1 to TRBJ2-6; no clear D gene. Trimming stripped 1 base from V and 3 bases from J, with 10 bases between. CDR1 is MGHRA and CDR2 is YSYEKL in the germline V gene. The CDR3 has 16 amino acids. The CDR3 DNA follows: TGCGCCAGCAGCCAAGGACGAGGAATTGGGGCCAACGTCCTGACTTTC. It codes for CASSQGRGIGANVLTF.

The chain joins TRBV4-2 to TRBJ2-1; 7 bases fit TRBD1. With 4 bases clipped from V and 4 bases from J, the junction kept 10 bases outside the gene matches. Germline V CDR1 and CDR2: LGHNA, YNFKEQ. The CDR3 is made up of 16 amino acids. CDR3 nucleotide sequence: TGTGCCAGCAGCCGCCCGGGACAGCAATCTTACAATGAGCAGTTCTTC. Its protein product is CASSRPGQQSYNEQFF.

The chain uses TRBV30 and TRBJ2-7; 7 nucleotides align to TRBD1. J lost 2 bases, V lost 2 bases, and 6 bases had no gene match. Germline CDR1 GTSNPN, CDR2 SVGIG (reference sequence). The CDR3 is 14 residues long. CDR3 amino acids: CAWSTGTAPYEQYF. The CDR3 DNA follows: TGTGCCTGGAGTACCGGGACAGCCCCCTACGAGCAGTACTTC. The whole variable domain, remainder taken from reference TRBV30 and TRBJ2-7, is SQTIHQWPATLVQPVGSPLSLECTVEGTSNPNLYWYRQAAGRGLQLLFYSVGIGQISSEVPQNLSASRPQDRQFILSSKKLLLSDSGFYLCAWSTGTAPYEQYFGPGTRLTVT.

This chain connects TRBV19 to TRBJ1-1, with D possibly TRBD1 on 5 matching bases. The ends were cut back, 11 bases at V and 0 bases at J, with 19 bases in the middle. The CDR3 is made up of 15 amino acids. Germline assignment: CDR1 LNHDA and CDR2 SQIVND (reference sequence). CDR3 sequence reads: CAGLTGTHMNTEAFF. In DNA form, the CDR3 reads TGTGCCGGACTAACAGGTACCCACATGAACACTGAAGCTTTCTTT.

This chain uses TRBV6-5 with TRBJ1-1, with a weak D call TRBD1 (5 bases). The CDR3 extends over 13 amino acids. Trimming pared 2 bases from V and 4 bases from J, leaving 8 bases between. Looked up from germline, CDR1 is MNHEY and CDR2 is SVGAGI. CDR3 residues: CASSYHQGTEAFF. The CDR3 DNA reads as TGTGCCAGCAGTTACCATCAGGGCACTGAAGCTTTCTTT.

This rearrangement joins TRBV5-4 to TRBJ1-2; perhaps TRBD1 as D (5 bases). V was clipped by 2 bases and J by 8 bases, with 10 bases between them. The CDR3 consists of 12 residues. Looked up from germline, CDR1 is SGHNT and CDR2 is YYREEE (reference sequence). CDR3 protein: CASSFGTRGYTF. The CDR3 DNA sequence: TGTGCCAGCAGCTTCGGGACTCGGGGCTACACCTTC. The whole variable domain, remainder taken from reference TRBV5-4 and TRBJ1-2, is ETGVTQSPTHLIKTRGQQVTLRCSSQSGHNTVSWYQQALGQGPQFIFQYYREEENGRGNFPPRFSGLQFPNYSSELNVNALELDDSALYLCASSFGTRGYTFGSGTRLTVV.

In the case of this clone: The junction differs from germline at one of its ends, possibly a read error. The rearrangement links TRBV20-1 to TRBJ2-7, with D possibly matching TRBD1 (5 bases). Germline values: CDR1 DFQATT, CDR2 SNEGSKA (reference sequence). CDR3 size: 10 residues. This chain's CDR3 is CSARGRGHLF. CDR3 coding DNA: TGCAGTGCTAGGGGCCGAGGACACCTCTTC.

The V and J genes are TRBV6-6 and TRBJ1-2; maybe TRBD1 (5 bases). Germline V gives CDR1 MNHNY, CDR2 SVGAGI (reference sequence). The CDR3 contains 14 residues. Trimming shortened V by 7 bases and J by 7 bases, and 19 bases separated the two germline ends. The DNA for the CDR3 is TGTGCCAGCAACGGGGCGGGGGATGCAGGTGGCTACACCTTC. This encodes CASNGAGDAGGYTF.

The V call is TRBV7-9, the J call TRBJ1-5; D is ambiguous. The CDR3 totals 12 residues. Germline V lookup: CDR1 SEHNR, CDR2 FQNEAQ (reference sequence). Trimming stripped 3 bases from V and 4 bases from J, with 4 bases between. The CDR3 here is CASSFLNQPQHF. CDR3 DNA: TGTGCCAGCAGCTTTTTAAATCAGCCCCAGCATTTT. The whole variable domain, filled in from reference TRBV7-9 and TRBJ1-5, reads DTGVSQNPRHKITKRGQNVTFRCDPISEHNRLYWYRQTLGQGPEFLTYFQNEAQLEKSRLLSDRFSAERPKGSFSTLEIQRTEQGDSAMYLCASSFLNQPQHFGDGTRLSIL.

The V gene is TRBV7-8, the J gene TRBJ1-5, with no clear D. The CDR3 totals 15 residues. Germline CDR1 is SGHVS and CDR2 is FQNEAQ. V dropped 5 bases and J dropped 2 bases, with 13 bases sitting between them. The CDR3 DNA follows: TGTGCCAGCAGCCTCCAGGTTTTGGGCAATCAGCCCCAGCATTTT. Its translation: CASSLQVLGNQPQHF.

The chain couples TRBV6-1 to TRBJ1-5; tentative D call: TRBD1 (6 bases). Trimming took off 5 bases at V and 5 bases at J, with 13 bases between the two ends. The germline V gene encodes CDR1 MNHNS and CDR2 SASEGT. The CDR3 has 14 residues. The CDR3: CASSLTAGDQPQHF. DNA of the CDR3: TGTGCCAGCAGTCTCACCGCAGGGGATCAGCCCCAGCATTTT.

The rearrangement joins TRBV4-1 to TRBJ1-6; D ambiguous. CDR1 is MGHRA and CDR2 is YSYEKL in the germline V gene. There are 16 residues in the CDR3. V dropped 0 bases and J dropped 8 bases, with 14 bases sitting between them. The CDR3 sequence: CASSQEGGLSDSPLHF. CDR3 bases: TGCGCCAGCAGCCAAGAAGGCGGATTAAGTGATTCACCCCTCCACTTT.

The chain uses TRBV13 and TRBJ2-1, with 7 nucleotides matching TRBD2. Germline CDR1 is PRHDT and CDR2 is FYEKMQ (reference sequence). The CDR3 runs 16 residues. Losses at the gene ends were 1 base for V and 6 bases for J; bases not matched to a gene: 9. This CDR3 is CASSLAGLDTFNEQFF. The CDR3 nucleotides are TGTGCCAGCAGCTTAGCAGGACTAGACACATTCAATGAGCAGTTCTTC.

The chain employs TRBV18 and TRBJ1-2; D unresolved. V lost 5 bases and J lost 8, with 15 bases in between. This CDR3 region has 13 residues. CDR1 KGHSH and CDR2 LQKENI come from the germline V gene. The chain's CDR3 is CASSDSLSGGYTF. The CDR3 DNA reads TGTGCCAGCTCAGACTCTCTGTCGGGGGGCTACACCTTC.

The genes are TRBV5-1 and TRBJ2-7; TRBD1 matches at 7 bases. The CDR3 has 13 amino acids. Germline V lookup: CDR1 SGHRS, CDR2 YFSETQ. Trimming at V came to 1 base and at J to 6 bases, leaving 4 bases not matched to a gene. This CDR3 is CASSLKGQTEQYF. Here the CDR3 DNA reads TGCGCCAGCAGCTTGAAGGGACAGACCGAGCAGTACTTC.

The rearrangement links TRBV5-1 to TRBJ1-2, with TRBD1 matching over 9 bases. CDR1 SGHRS and CDR2 YFSETQ come from the germline V gene. V dropped 7 bases and J dropped 6; count of bases not matched to a gene: 4. CDR3 size: 12 residues. DNA of the CDR3: TGCGCCAGCGAGGGACAGGGTCATGGCTACACCTTC. This codes for CASEGQGHGYTF. The variable domain in full, completed from reference TRBV5-1 and TRBJ1-2, reads KAGVTQTPRYLIKTRGQQVTLSCSPISGHRSVSWYQQTPGQGLQFLFEYFSETQRNKGNFPGRFSGRQFSNSRSEMNVSTLELGDSALYLCASEGQGHGYTFGSGTRLTVV.

V is TRBV29-1 and J is TRBJ2-3; D possibly corresponds to TRBD1 (6 bases). V lost 5 bases and J lost 6, with 15 bases in between. Germline CDR1 is SQVTM and CDR2 is ANQGSEA. The CDR3 runs to 13 residues. The CDR3 DNA follows: TGCAGCGTTCGGTCAGGGGTCCCGGATACGCAGTATTTT. Translation: CSVRSGVPDTQYF.

The genes are TRBV5-6 and TRBJ1-2; 9 bases fit TRBD1. Germline V CDR1 and CDR2: SGHDT, YYEEEE. The CDR3 covers 13 residues. The ends lost 4 bases at V and 4 bases at J; junction bases unmatched: 2. CDR3 loop: CASSIQGAYGYTF. DNA of the CDR3: TGTGCCAGCAGCATACAGGGGGCCTATGGCTACACCTTC.

This chain joins TRBV5-6 and TRBJ2-7, with 9 bases aligning to TRBD2. Germline trimming cut 1 base from V and 2 bases from J; bases unmatched to any gene: 16. The CDR3 sequence is 19 residues long. Germline assignment: CDR1 SGHDT and CDR2 YYEEEE. CDR3 DNA: TGTGCCAGCAGCTTGTTTGAGCTCGCGGGAGGGCCACCTCCCTACGAGCAGTACTTC. Protein sequence: CASSLFELAGGPPPYEQYF.

The CDR3 DNA is TGCGCCAGCAGCTTGGATCAGCGGGGCGGCTACACCTTC. The encoded protein is CASSLDQRGGYTF. V gene TRBV5-1 combines with J gene TRBJ1-2; TRBD1 might be the D (5 bases). CDR1 SGHRS and CDR2 YFSETQ come from the germline V gene. The CDR3 sequence is 13 residues long. V lost 0 bases, J lost 8 bases, and 11 bases lay in between.

The CDR3 region has the DNA TGCGCCAGCAGCCGACTAGCGGGGACATTGGGGGAGCTGTTTTTT. This sequence encodes CASSRLAGTLGELFF. This rearrangement joins TRBV5-1 to TRBJ2-2; 11 nucleotides agree with TRBD2. The J segment lost 8 bases and the V segment lost 4 bases, leaving 7 bases of the junction unmatched. The CDR3 runs to 15 residues. Germline V gives CDR1 SGHRS, CDR2 YFSETQ. The full variable domain, rest sourced from reference TRBV5-1 and TRBJ2-2, is KAGVTQTPRYLIKTRGQQVTLSCSPISGHRSVSWYQQTPGQGLQFLFEYFSETQRNKGNFPGRFSGRQFSNSRSEMNVSTLELGDSALYLCASSRLAGTLGELFFGEGSRLTVL.